The clone carrying this T cell receptor (beta chain) came up a few times. Its antigen is not identified. The data derive from a study of T cells after yellow fever vaccination. General study results and limits: The booster response re-showed most primary clones: around 95% CD4, almost 90% CD8.

The CDR3 covers 17 residues. V lost 10 bases and J lost 0, with 19 bases in between. Germline values: CDR1 ENHRY, CDR2 SYGVKD. MiXCR, run by TCRdb on the 5' RACE reads, gives a single entry per CDR3 protein. The repertoire includes hundreds of thousands of distinct CDR3 sequences, just over 20% of them detected once, and around 17% sits in the top ten. This sequence originates from a man aged 18 to 35 who received the YFV17D yellow fever vaccine. This material consisted of PBMCs, taken roughly 20 days after the first yellow fever vaccination. V usage is TRBV10-3 and J usage is TRBJ2-6; tentatively, D is TRBD1 or TRBD2 (6 bases each). The CDR3 DNA reads as TGTGCCACTAGGAGGGGGGCCAGTGGCTCTGGGGCCAACGTCCTGACTTTC. Translating gives CATRRGASGSGANVLTF.